This T cell receptor (beta chain) comes out of a study of CD8 T cells in ankylosing spondylitis. Findings of the study overall: CD8+ by phenotype, disease-linked clones were relatively rare in peripheral blood. Earlier work had already found some motif variants in reactive arthritis synovial fluid and blood.

J gave up 1 base and V 6 bases, and 7 bases lay outside the gene matches. The CDR3 length is 14 residues. Germline CDR1 and CDR2: DFQATT and SNEGSKA (reference sequence). From the 5' RACE reads, TCRdb called clonotypes with MiXCR, one entry per CDR3 protein. The sample lists 250,000 to 350,000 distinct CDR3 sequences; around 20% were seen once. This clonotype was observed a handful of times. Its antigen remains unknown. This TCR came from a female donor with ankylosing spondylitis or in good health (not recorded which). V gene TRBV20-1 combines with J gene TRBJ1-1; 8 nucleotides align to TRBD1. The sequenced sample consisted of blood, either unsorted or a sorted T cell fraction (not recorded which). The CDR3 loop is CSAQAGTGNTEAFF. CDR3 DNA: TGCAGTGCACAAGCCGGGACAGGGAACACTGAAGCTTTCTTT.